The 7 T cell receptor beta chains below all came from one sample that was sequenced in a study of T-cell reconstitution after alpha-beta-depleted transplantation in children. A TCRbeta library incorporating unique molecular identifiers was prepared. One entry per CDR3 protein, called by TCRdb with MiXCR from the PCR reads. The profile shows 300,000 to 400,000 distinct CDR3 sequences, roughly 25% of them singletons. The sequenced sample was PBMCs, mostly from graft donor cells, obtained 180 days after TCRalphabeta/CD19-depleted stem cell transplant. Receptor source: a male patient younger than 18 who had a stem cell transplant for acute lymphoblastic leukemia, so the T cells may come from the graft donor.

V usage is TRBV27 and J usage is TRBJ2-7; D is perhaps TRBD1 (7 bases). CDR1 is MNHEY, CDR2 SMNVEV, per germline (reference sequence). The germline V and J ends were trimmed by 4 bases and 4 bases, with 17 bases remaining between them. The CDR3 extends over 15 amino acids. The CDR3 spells CASSSQGGNRYEQYF. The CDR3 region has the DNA TGTGCCAGCAGTTCCCAGGGGGGAAACCGATACGAGCAGTACTTC.

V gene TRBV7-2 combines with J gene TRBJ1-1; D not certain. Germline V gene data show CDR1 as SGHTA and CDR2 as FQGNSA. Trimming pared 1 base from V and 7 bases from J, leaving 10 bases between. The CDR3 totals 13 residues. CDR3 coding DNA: TGTGCCAGCAGCTTAGAAGGGCAGCGTGAAGCTTTCTTT. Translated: CASSLEGQREAFF. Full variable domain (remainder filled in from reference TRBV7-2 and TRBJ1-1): GAGVSQSPSNKVTEKGKDVELRCDPISGHTALYWYRQSLGQGLEFLIYFQGNSAPDKSGLPSDRFSAERTGGSVSTLTIQRTQQEDSAVYLCASSLEGQREAFFGQGTRLTVV.

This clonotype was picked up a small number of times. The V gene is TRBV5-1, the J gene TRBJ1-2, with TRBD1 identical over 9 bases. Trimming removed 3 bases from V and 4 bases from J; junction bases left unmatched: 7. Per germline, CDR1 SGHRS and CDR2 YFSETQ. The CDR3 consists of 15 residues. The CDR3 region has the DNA TGCGCCAGCAGCTCCGGACAGGGGCCCATCTATGGCTACACCTTC. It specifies CASSSGQGPIYGYTF.

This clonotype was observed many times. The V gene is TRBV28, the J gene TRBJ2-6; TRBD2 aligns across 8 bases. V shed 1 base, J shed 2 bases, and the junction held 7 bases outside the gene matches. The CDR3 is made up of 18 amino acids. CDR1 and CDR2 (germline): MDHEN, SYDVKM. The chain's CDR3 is CASSLLLSGSTGANVLTF. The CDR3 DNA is TGTGCCAGCAGTTTATTACTAAGCGGGAGTACTGGGGCCAACGTCCTGACTTTC.

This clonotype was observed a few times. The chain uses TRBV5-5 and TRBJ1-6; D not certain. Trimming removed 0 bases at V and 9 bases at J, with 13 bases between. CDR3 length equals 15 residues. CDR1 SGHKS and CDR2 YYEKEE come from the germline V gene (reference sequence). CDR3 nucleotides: TGTGCCAGCAGCTTGGTCAGGATTACTGGTTCACCCCTCCACTTT. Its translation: CASSLVRITGSPLHF.

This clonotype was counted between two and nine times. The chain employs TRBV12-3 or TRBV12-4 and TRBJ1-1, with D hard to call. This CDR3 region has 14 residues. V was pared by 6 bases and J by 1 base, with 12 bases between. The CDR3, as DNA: TGTGCCAGCAGCGACGACCGTCCGAACACTGAAGCTTTCTTT. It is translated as CASSDDRPNTEAFF.

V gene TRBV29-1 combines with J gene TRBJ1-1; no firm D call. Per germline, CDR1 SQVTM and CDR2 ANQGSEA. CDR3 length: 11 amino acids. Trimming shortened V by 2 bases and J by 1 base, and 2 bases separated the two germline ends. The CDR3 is CSVERNTEAFF. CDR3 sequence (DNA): TGCAGCGTTGAACGGAACACTGAAGCTTTCTTT.